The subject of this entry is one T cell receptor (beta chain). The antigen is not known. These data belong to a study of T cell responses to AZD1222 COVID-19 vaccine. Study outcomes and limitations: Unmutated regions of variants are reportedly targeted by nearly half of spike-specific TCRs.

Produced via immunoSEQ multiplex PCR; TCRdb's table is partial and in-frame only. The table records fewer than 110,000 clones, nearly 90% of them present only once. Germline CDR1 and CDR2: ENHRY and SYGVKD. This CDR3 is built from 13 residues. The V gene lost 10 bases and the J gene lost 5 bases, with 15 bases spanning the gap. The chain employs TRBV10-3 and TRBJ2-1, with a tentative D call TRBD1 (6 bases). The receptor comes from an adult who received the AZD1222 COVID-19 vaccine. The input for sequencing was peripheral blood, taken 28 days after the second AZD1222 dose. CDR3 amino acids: CATSGERDNEQFF. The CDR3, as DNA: TGTGCCACCTCAGGGGAGCGCGACAATGAGCAGTTCTTC.